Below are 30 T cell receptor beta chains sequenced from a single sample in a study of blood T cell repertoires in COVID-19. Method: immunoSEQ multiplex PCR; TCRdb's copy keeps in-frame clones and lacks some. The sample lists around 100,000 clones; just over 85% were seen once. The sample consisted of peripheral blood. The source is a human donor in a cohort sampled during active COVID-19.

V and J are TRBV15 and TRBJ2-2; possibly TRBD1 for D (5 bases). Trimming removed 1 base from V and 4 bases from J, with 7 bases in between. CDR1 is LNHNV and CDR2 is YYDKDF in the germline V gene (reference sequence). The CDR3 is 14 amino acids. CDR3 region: CATSRGQGTGELFF. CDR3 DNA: TGTGCCACCAGCAGAGGGCAGGGCACCGGGGAGCTGTTTTTT.

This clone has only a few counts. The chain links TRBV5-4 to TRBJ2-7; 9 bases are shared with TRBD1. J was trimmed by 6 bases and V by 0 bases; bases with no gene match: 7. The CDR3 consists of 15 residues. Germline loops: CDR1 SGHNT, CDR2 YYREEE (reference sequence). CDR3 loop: CASSLAGTGFTEQYF. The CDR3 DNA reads TGTGCCAGCAGCTTGGCTGGGACAGGGTTTACCGAGCAGTACTTC.

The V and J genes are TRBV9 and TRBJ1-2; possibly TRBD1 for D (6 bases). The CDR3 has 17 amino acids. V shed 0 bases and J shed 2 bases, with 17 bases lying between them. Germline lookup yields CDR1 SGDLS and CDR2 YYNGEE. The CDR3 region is CASSVAPQAGTNYGYTF. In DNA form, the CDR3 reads TGTGCCAGCAGCGTAGCCCCTCAAGCCGGGACAAACTATGGCTACACCTTC.

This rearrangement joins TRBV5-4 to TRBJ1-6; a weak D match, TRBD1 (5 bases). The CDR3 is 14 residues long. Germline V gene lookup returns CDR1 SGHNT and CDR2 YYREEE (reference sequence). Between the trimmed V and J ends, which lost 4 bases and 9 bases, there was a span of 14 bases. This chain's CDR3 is CASSEGPGSSPLHF. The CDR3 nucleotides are TGTGCCAGCAGCGAGGGACCCGGGAGTTCACCCCTCCACTTT.

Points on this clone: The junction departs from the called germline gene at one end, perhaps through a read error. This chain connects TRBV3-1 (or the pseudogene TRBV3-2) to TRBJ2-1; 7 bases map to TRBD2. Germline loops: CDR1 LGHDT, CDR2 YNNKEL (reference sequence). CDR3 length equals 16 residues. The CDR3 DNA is TGTGCCAGCAGCCTCCGGTGGGGAGGGCCCCACAATCAGCAGTTCTTC. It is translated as CASSLRWGGPHNQQFF.

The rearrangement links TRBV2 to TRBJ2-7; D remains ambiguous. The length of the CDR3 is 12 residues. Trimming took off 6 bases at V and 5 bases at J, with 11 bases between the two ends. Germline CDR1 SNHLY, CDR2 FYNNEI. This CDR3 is CASRSYRDEQYF. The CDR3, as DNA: TGTGCCAGCAGGTCATACCGAGACGAGCAGTACTTC. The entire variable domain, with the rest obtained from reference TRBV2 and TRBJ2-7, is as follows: EPEVTQTPSHQVTQMGQEVILRCVPISNHLYFYWYRQILGQKVEFLVSFYNNEISEKSEIFDDQFSVERPDGSNFTLKIRSTKLEDSAMYFCASRSYRDEQYFGPGTRLTVT.

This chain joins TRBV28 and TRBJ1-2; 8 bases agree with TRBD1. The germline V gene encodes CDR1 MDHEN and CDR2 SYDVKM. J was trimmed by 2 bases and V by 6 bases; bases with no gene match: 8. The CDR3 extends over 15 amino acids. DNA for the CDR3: TGTGCCAGCAGCCATAGACAGGGGTCGAACTATGGCTACACCTTC. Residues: CASSHRQGSNYGYTF.

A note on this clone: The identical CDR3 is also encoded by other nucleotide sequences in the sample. This CDR3 reads CASSRGLAGGNEQFF. CDR3 nucleotides: TGTGCCAGTTCAAGGGGACTAGCGGGAGGCAATGAGCAGTTCTTC. The chain employs TRBV6-5 and TRBJ2-1, with 15 bases lining up with TRBD2. The length of the CDR3 is 15 residues. The germline V gene has CDR1 MNHEY and CDR2 SVGAGI. After removal of 9 bases from V and 6 bases from J, the junction contained 6 bases not matched to a gene.

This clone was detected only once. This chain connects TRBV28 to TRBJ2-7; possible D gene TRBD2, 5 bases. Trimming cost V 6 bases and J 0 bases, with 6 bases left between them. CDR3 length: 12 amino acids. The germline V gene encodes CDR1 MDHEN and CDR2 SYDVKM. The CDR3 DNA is TGTGCCAGCAGGGGGAGCTCCTACGAGCAGTACTTC. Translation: CASRGSSYEQYF.

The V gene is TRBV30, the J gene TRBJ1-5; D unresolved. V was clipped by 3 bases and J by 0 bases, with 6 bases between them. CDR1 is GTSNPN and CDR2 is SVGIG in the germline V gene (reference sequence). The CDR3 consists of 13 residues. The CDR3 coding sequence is TGTGCCTGGAGCGAGATTAGCAATCAGCCCCAGCATTTT. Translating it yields CAWSEISNQPQHF.

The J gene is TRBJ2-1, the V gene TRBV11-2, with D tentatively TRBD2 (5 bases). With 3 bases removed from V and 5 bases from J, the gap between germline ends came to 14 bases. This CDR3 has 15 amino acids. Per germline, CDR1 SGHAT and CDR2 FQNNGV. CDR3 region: CASSLTGIPNNEQFF. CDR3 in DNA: TGTGCCAGCAGCTTGACGGGGATCCCTAACAATGAGCAGTTCTTC.

The CDR3 is CASSPGTLSYEQYF. The CDR3 nucleotides read TGTGCCAGCAGTCCGGGGACACTCTCCTACGAGCAGTACTTC. This chain links TRBV27 with TRBJ2-7; D is possibly TRBD1 (6 bases). CDR1 and CDR2 (germline): MNHEY, SMNVEV (reference sequence). The germline V and J ends were trimmed by 5 bases and 0 bases, with 11 bases remaining between them. CDR3 size: 14 residues.

CDR3 coding DNA: TGTGCCAGCAGTTTGAAGACATCACAACTGTTTTTT. It specifies CASSLKTSQLFF. This sequence joins TRBV28 and TRBJ1-4; D is uncertain. Germline V CDR1 and CDR2: MDHEN, SYDVKM. V shed 3 bases and J shed 12 bases, with 11 bases lying between them. The CDR3 length is 12 residues.

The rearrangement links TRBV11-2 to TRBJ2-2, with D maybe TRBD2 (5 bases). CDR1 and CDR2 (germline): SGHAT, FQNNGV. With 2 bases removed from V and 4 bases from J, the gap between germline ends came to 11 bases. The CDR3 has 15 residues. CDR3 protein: CASSLRAVSTGELFF. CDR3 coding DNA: TGTGCCAGCAGCTTACGAGCGGTTTCCACCGGGGAGCTGTTTTTT.

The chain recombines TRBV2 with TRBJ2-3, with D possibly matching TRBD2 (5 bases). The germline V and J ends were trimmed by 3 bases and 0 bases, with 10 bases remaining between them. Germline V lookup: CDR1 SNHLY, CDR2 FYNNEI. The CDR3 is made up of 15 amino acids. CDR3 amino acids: CASSDRRTSTDTQYF. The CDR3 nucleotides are TGTGCCAGCAGTGACCGGCGGACTAGCACAGATACGCAGTATTTT.

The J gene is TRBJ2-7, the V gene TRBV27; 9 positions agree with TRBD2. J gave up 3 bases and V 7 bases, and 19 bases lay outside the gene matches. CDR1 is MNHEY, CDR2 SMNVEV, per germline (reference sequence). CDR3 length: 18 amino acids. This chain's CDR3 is CASTTLGMTSGVFYEQYF. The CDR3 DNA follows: TGTGCCAGCACTACACTAGGAATGACTAGCGGAGTATTCTACGAGCAGTACTTC.

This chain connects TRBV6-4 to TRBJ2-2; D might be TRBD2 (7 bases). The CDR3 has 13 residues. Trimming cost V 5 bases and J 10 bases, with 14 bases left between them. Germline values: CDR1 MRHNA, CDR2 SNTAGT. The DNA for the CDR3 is TGTGCCAGCAGTTCGGGGGGCAGGGAGGAGCTGTTTTTT. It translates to CASSSGGREELFF.

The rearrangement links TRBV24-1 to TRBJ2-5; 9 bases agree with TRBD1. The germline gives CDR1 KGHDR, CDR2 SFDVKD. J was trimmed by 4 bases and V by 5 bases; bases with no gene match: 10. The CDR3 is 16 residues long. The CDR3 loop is CATSGSGTGWRETQYF. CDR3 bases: TGTGCCACCAGTGGCAGCGGGACAGGGTGGCGAGAGACCCAGTACTTC.

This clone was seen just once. This CDR3 reads CASRAATRQFF. The CDR3 bases are TGTGCCAGCAGAGCCGCGACAAGGCAGTTCTTC. The V and J genes are TRBV27 and TRBJ2-1; D gene uncertain. Germline loops: CDR1 MNHEY, CDR2 SMNVEV (reference sequence). Trimming removed 6 bases at V and 12 bases at J, with 12 bases between. This CDR3 is built from 11 residues.

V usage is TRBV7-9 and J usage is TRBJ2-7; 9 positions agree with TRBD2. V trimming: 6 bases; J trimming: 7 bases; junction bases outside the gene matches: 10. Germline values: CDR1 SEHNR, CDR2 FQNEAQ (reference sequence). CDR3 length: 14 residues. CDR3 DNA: TGTGCCAGCAGTTTTGGACTAGCGAGAGGTGAGCAGTACTTC. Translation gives CASSFGLARGEQYF.

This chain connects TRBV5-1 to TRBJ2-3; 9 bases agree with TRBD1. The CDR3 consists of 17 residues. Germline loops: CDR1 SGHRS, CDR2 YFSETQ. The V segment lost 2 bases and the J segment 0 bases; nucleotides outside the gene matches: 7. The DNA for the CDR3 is TGCGCCAGCAGCTTTGGGACAGGGATTTCTAGCACAGATACGCAGTATTTT. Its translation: CASSFGTGISSTDTQYF.

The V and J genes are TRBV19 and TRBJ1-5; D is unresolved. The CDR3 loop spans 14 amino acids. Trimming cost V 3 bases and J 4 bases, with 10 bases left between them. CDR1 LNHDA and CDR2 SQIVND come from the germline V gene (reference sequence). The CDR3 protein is CASSISQRNQPQHF. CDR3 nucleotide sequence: TGTGCCAGTAGTATCAGCCAGAGGAATCAGCCCCAGCATTTT.

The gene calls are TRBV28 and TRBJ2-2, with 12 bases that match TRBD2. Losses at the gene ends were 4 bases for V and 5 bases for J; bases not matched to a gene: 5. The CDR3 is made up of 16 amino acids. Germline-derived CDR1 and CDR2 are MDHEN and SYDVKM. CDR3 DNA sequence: TGTGCCAGCAGTTCATGGACTAGCGGGATTACCGGGGAGCTGTTTTTT. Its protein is CASSSWTSGITGELFF.

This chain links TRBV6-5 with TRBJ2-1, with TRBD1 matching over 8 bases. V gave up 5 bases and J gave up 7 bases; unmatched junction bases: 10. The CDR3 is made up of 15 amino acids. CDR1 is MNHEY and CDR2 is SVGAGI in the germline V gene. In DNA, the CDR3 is TGTGCCAGCAGTAATCGGGACAGGATTACGAATGAGCAGTTCTTC. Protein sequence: CASSNRDRITNEQFF.

CDR3 nucleotide sequence: TGTGCCTGGAGTCCCGGGACAGGGACGTATAGGAGCTCCTACAATGAGCAGTTCTTC. This sequence encodes CAWSPGTGTYRSSYNEQFF. The J gene is TRBJ2-1, the V gene TRBV30; 9 bases are shared with TRBD1. The length of the CDR3 is 19 residues. V lost 2 bases to trimming and J lost 0 bases; unmatched junction nucleotides: 14. From germline, CDR1 is GTSNPN and CDR2 SVGIG (reference sequence).

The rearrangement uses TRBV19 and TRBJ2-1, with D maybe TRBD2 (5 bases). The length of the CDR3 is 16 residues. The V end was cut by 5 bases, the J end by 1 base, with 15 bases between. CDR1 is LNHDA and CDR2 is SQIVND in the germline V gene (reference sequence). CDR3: CASSAAPRGSYNEQFF. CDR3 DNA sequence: TGTGCCAGTAGTGCGGCCCCCCGGGGTTCCTACAATGAGCAGTTCTTC.

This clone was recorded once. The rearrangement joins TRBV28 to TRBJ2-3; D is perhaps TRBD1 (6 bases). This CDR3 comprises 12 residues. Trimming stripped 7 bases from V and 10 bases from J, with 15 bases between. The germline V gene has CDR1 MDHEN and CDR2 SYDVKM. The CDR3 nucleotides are TGTGCCAGCACCCCACAGGGCCTTCCGCAGTATTTT. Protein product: CASTPQGLPQYF.

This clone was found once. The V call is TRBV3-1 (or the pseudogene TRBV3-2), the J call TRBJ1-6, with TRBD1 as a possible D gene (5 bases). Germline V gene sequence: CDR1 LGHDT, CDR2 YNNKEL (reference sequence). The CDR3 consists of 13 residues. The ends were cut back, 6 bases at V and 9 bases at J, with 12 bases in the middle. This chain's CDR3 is CASSGGGSSPLHF. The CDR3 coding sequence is TGTGCCAGCAGTGGGGGGGGGAGTTCACCCCTCCACTTT.

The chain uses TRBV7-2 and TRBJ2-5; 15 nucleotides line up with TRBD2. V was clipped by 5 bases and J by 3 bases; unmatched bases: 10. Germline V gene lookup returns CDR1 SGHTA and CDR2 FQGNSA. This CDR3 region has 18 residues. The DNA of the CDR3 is TGTGCCAGCAGCGCGCGGACTAGCGGGAGGGCCGGGGAAGAGACCCAGTACTTC. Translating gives CASSARTSGRAGEETQYF.

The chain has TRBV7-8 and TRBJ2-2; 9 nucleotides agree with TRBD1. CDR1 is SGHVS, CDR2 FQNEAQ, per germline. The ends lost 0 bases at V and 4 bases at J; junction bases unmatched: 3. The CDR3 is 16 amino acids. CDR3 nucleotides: TGTGCCAGCAGCTTAGCGGGGACAGGGCGCACCGGGGAGCTGTTTTTT. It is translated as CASSLAGTGRTGELFF.